A selection of T cell receptor beta chains follows, all from one sample in a study of T-cell reconstitution after alpha-beta-depleted transplantation in children. TCRdb itself ran the PCR reads through MiXCR, one entry per CDR3 protein. The profile shows approximately 980,000 distinct CDR3 sequences, roughly 31% of them singletons. The sequenced sample was PBMCs, mostly from graft donor cells, obtained 360 days after TCRalphabeta/CD19-depleted stem cell transplant. The source of these receptors is a boy under two years old who had a stem cell transplant for SCID, so the T cells may come from the graft donor. CDR3s include the opening cysteine and the closing phenylalanine or tryptophan.

>TRBJ1-5|TRBV11-2
CASSLRGGLSNQPQHF
>TRBJ2-2|TRBV20-1
CSAFTTAGVNTGELFF
>TRBJ2-3|TRBV12-3/TRBV12-4
CASRQRGSTDTQYF
>TRBJ2-1|TRBV4-3
CASSQGRGGFSYNEQFF
>TRBJ1-1|TRBV3-1
CASSQAPGGNTEAFF
>TRBJ2-3|TRBV9
CASSVSTRRYTQYF
>TRBJ1-6|TRBV10-3
CAISESPLVQNSPLHF
>TRBJ2-1|TRBV12-3/TRBV12-4
CASSLSGGESGEQFF
>TRBJ2-5|TRBV7-9
CASSLGPSGDQETQYF
>TRBJ2-1|TRBV12-3/TRBV12-4
CASSRGTANEQFF
>TRBJ1-1|TRBV20-1
CSASSSPTTEAFF
>TRBJ2-7|TRBV20-1
CSASTGGSYEQYF
>TRBJ2-7|TRBV5-6
CASSSKFRKAVGYEQYF
>TRBJ1-2|TRBV6-1
CASRADRVYGYTF
>TRBJ2-3|TRBV18
CASSQTTSGGDTQYF
>TRBJ2-1|TRBV4-3
CASSQVLGLFF
>TRBJ1-1|TRBV28
CASSFGQVVWAFF
>TRBJ1-5|TRBV28
CASSSPSGGYQPQHF
>TRBJ2-4|TRBV3-1
CASSPGPNGIQYF
>TRBJ2-1|TRBV9
CASSDQGDLSYNEQFF
>TRBJ1-1|TRBV6-5
CASSYPRGRVNTEAFF
>TRBJ1-5|TRBV20-1
CSATYASGNQPQHF
>TRBJ1-1|TRBV11-1
CASSFRTGGAEAFF
>TRBJ2-1|TRBV2
CATLSTGLTYNEQFF
>TRBJ2-2|TRBV5-1
CASSLQADSRTGELFF
>TRBJ1-4|TRBV5-5
CASSLVTGGEKLFF
>TRBJ2-2|TRBV2
CASSDRDRGSGGELFF
>TRBJ2-7|TRBV28
CASTPTVPYEQYF
>TRBJ2-7|TRBV5-1
CASARDRGPYEQYF
>TRBJ2-7|TRBV29-1
CSVAGTSGGAENEQYF
>TRBJ2-1|TRBV7-2
CASSPQGPPVEQFF
>TRBJ2-7|TRBV4-1
CASSQPLAGPYEQYF
>TRBJ1-1|TRBV6-5
CASSYRPPEAFF